This record covers a single TCR beta chain. In the source study's methods: Counts of nucleated cells, estimated from reference gene primer amplification, were obtained. The assay was immunoSEQ multiplex PCR, and TCRdb's table has in-frame clones only and misses some. The DNA gave D and trimming, while V, J and clone size come from that table. The data show about 32,000 clones, with more than 85% seen just once and approximately 0.88% held by the top ten. This sample stems from a study of blood T cell repertoires in COVID-19. About the study: The study drew acute and convalescent COVID-19 samples from the United States, Italy and Spain. PBMCs, B-cell-depleted T cells, or T cells were the source of the cDNA or gDNA that made up the material.

CDR1 SGDLS and CDR2 YYNGEE come from the germline V gene. Losses at the gene ends were 4 bases for V and 3 bases for J; bases not matched to a gene: 10. CDR3 length: 17 residues. The sequence derives from a male donor with active COVID-19. The chain combines TRBV9 with TRBJ1-4, with 9 bases identical to TRBD1. The source material was peripheral blood. The CDR3 DNA reads as TGTGCCAGCAGCCCCCGGGACAGGGCAACATCTAATGAAAAACTGTTTTTT. Its protein product is CASSPRDRATSNEKLFF.